This T cell receptor (beta chain) was sequenced during a study of T cells in Graves' hyperthyroidism and ophthalmopathy. In the study overall: Peripheral blood was obtained at initial diagnosis, preceding any treatment. Study-level points and caveats: The blood repertoire included most of the expanded thyroid clonotypes above 0.001.

No progression to ophthalmopathy during 18 months of follow-up defined stable disease. RNA transcripts were the template for amplifying TCR beta CDR3 regions. HTBI primers drove first-round RT-PCR of the TCR CDR3. TCRdb called the multiplex PCR reads again in MiXCR, with one record for every CDR3 protein. Of 300,000 to 450,000 distinct CDR3 sequences detected, about 14% appear once; the ten largest clones hold 11%. This clonotype was detected ten times or more. The target antigen is unknown. The sample was blood. The source is a woman aged 55-70 years with Graves' hyperthyroidism.

The CDR3 reads CAITKTDGGIEAFF. The CDR3 nucleotides read TGTGCCATCACCAAGACAGACGGCGGGATTGAAGCTTTCTTT. The chain carries TRBV10-3 and TRBJ1-1, with a tentative D call TRBD1 (5 bases). V dropped 7 bases and J dropped 7 bases, with 19 bases sitting between them. The CDR3 covers 14 residues. The germline CDR1 and CDR2 sequences are ENHRY and SYGVKD.